This TCR beta chain was recovered during a study of PD-1 blockade in classical Hodgkin lymphoma. Study observations and caveats: Individuals initiating nivolumab under 1 year after ASCT were excluded. TCR diversity at baseline was reported to be reduced in newly diagnosed patients relative to healthy donors. Baseline diversity was lower in partial responders and progressors than complete responders.

Relapse after autologous stem cell transplantation occurred in every patient, and brentuximab vedotin exposure varied. For this clone: Its matching antigen is unknown.

The CDR3 runs to 15 residues. The junction had 10 bases not matched to a gene; V was cut back by 5 bases and J by 7 bases. Germline-derived CDR1 and CDR2 are SGHVS and FNYEAQ. The assay was immunoSEQ multiplex PCR, and TCRdb's table has in-frame clones only and misses some. The sample yields some 64,000 clones, about 91% seen once. The TCR comes from a human donor with classical Hodgkin lymphoma. This rearrangement joins TRBV7-6 to TRBJ2-2; 7 bases align to TRBD1. Material: peripheral blood mononuclear cells (PBMCs), obtained at baseline. The CDR3 DNA follows: TGTGCCAGCAGCCCCACCCAGGGGGTTCACGGGGAGCTGTTTTTT. This encodes CASSPTQGVHGELFF.